A single sample gave rise to the 5 T cell receptor beta chains below, sequenced in a study of T cell changes during pregnancy in multiple sclerosis. Sequencing used immunoSEQ multiplex PCR; TCRdb keeps in-frame clones, though not all of them. The top ten clones hold roughly 0.5% of a sample with 37,000 or so clones, roughly nine tenths of them seen once. The sample here was CD4+ T cells from peripheral blood mononuclear cells, taken in the first trimester of pregnancy. The receptor set was obtained from a female donor with multiple sclerosis, enrolled in a pregnancy study.

The rearrangement joins TRBV7-9 to TRBJ1-6; D is unresolved. The CDR3 has 15 amino acids. V lost 5 bases and J 6 bases, leaving 14 bases between the germline ends. Germline V lookup: CDR1 SEHNR, CDR2 FQNEAQ (reference sequence). This chain's CDR3 is CASSPDLEANSPLHF. CDR3 in DNA: TGTGCCAGCAGCCCCGATTTAGAAGCTAATTCACCCCTCCACTTT.

V and J are TRBV10-3 and TRBJ2-3; 7 positions agree with TRBD2. There are 14 residues in the CDR3. The germline CDR1 and CDR2 sequences are ENHRY and SYGVKD. Trimming cost V 8 bases and J 2 bases; bases outside gene matches: 7. The CDR3 nucleotides read TGTGCCATCTCTGAAAAGCGGGACACAGATACGCAGTATTTT. Protein: CAISEKRDTDTQYF.

This clone was recorded a few times. The chain joins TRBV7-3 to TRBJ2-1, with 7 bases aligning to TRBD1. The ends lost 6 bases at V and 5 bases at J; junction bases unmatched: 4. Looked up from germline, CDR1 is SGHTA and CDR2 is FQGTGA. The CDR3 is 13 amino acids. This CDR3 is CASRGGLDNEQFF. CDR3 in DNA: TGTGCCAGCAGAGGGGGCCTGGACAATGAGCAGTTCTTC. The entire variable domain, with the rest obtained from reference TRBV7-3 and TRBJ2-1, is as follows: GAGVSQTPSNKVTEKGKYVELRCDPISGHTALYWYRQSLGQGPEFLIYFQGTGAADDSGLPNDRFFAVRPEGSVSTLKIQRTERGDSAVYLCASRGGLDNEQFFGPGTRLTVL.

This sequence joins TRBV7-9 and TRBJ1-1, with TRBD1 matching 8 bases. The V and J ends lost 3 bases and 5 bases, in that order; junction bases with no gene match: 8. The length of the CDR3 is 15 residues. The germline gives CDR1 SEHNR, CDR2 FQNEAQ (reference sequence). The CDR3 DNA is TGTGCCAGCAGCTTTACCGGACAGGGCCTAACTGAAGCTTTCTTT. Amino acids: CASSFTGQGLTEAFF.

This chain joins TRBV18 and TRBJ2-5, with 9 bases identical to TRBD1. CDR1 and CDR2 (germline): KGHSH, LQKENI. The CDR3 sequence is 14 residues long. V lost 3 bases to trimming and J lost 3 bases; unmatched junction nucleotides: 2. The CDR3 protein is CASSPGQGEETQYF. DNA of the CDR3: TGTGCCAGCTCACCGGGACAGGGAGAAGAGACCCAGTACTTC.